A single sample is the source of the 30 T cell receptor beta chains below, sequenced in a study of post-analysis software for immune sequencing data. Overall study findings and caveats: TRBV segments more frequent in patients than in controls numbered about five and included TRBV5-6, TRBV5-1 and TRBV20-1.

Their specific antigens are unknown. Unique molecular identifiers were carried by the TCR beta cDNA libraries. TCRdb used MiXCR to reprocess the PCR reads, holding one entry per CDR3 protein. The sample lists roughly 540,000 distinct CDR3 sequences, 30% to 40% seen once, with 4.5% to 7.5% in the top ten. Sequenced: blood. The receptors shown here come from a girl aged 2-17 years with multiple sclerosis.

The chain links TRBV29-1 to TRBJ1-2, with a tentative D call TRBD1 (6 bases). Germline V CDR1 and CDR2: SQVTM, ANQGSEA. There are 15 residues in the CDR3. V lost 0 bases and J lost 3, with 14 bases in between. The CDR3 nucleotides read TGCAGCGTTGAAGATTCGACAGGAAATTACTATGGCTACACCTTC. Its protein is CSVEDSTGNYYGYTF.

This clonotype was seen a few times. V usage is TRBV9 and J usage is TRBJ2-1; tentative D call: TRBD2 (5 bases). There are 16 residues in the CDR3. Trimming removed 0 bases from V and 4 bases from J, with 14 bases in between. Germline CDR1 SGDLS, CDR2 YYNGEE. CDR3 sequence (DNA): TGTGCCAGCAGCGTAGGAGCGGCCGTATCTTACAATGAGCAGTTCTTC. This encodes CASSVGAAVSYNEQFF.

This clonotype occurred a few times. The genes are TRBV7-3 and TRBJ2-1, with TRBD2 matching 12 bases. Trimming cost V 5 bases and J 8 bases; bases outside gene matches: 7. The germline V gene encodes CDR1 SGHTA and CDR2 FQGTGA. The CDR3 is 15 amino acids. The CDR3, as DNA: TGTGCCAGCAGCCACACTAGCGGGGGGAGGTATGAGCAGTTCTTC. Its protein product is CASSHTSGGRYEQFF.

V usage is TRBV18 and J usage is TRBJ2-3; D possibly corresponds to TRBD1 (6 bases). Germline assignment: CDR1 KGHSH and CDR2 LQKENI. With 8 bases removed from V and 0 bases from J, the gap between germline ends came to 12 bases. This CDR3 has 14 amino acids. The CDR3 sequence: CASLGQRSTDTQYF. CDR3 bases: TGTGCCAGCCTCGGACAGAGGAGCACAGATACGCAGTATTTT. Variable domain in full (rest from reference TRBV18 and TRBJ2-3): NAGVMQNPRHLVRRRGQEARLRCSPMKGHSHVYWYRQLPEEGLKFMVYLQKENIIDESGMPKERFSAEFPKEGPSILRIQQVVRGDSAAYFCASLGQRSTDTQYFGPGTRLTVL.

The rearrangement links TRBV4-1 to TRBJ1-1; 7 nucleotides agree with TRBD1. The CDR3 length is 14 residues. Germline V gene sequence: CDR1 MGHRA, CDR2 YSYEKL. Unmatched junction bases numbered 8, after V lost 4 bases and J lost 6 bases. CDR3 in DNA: TGCGCCAGCAGCCTACAGGGGAGGGGAGCTGAAGCTTTCTTT. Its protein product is CASSLQGRGAEAFF.

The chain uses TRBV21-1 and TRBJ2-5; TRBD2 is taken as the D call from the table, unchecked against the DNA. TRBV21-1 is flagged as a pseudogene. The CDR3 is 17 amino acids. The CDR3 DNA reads TGTGCCAGCAGCAAAGAAACAGCGGGGGGGCCGCGGGAGACCCAGTACTTC. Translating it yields CASSKETAGGPRETQYF.

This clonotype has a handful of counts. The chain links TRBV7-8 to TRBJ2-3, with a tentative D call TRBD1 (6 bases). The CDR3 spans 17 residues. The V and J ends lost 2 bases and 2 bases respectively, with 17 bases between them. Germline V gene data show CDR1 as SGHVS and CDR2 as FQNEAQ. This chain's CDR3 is CASSLLDSKRITDTQYF. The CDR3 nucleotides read TGTGCCAGCAGCTTACTGGACAGTAAAAGAATCACAGATACGCAGTATTTT.

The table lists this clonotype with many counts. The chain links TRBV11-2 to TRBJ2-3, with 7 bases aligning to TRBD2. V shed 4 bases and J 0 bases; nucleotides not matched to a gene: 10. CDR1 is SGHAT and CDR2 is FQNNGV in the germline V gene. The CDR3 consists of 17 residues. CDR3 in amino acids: CASSSPTAGVSTDTQYF. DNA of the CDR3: TGTGCCAGCAGCTCCCCAACCGCGGGGGTCAGCACAGATACGCAGTATTTT.

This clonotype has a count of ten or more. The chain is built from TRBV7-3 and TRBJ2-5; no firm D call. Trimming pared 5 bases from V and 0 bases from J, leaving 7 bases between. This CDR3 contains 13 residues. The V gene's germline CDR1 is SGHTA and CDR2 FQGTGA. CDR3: CASSLRNQETQYF. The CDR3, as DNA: TGTGCCAGCAGCCTGAGGAACCAAGAGACCCAGTACTTC.

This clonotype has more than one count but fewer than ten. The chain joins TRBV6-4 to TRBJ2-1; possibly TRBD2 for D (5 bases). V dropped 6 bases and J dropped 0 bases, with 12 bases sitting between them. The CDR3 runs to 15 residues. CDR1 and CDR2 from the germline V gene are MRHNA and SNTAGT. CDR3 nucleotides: TGTGCCAGCAGCAGGACTCGGAGCTCCTACAATGAGCAGTTCTTC. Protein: CASSRTRSSYNEQFF.

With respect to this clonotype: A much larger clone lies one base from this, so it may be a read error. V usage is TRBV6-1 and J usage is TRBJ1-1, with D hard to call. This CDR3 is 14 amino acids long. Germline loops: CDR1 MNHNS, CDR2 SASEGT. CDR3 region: CASSDGLVNAEAFF. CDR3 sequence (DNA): TGTGCCAGCAGTGACGGGTTGGTGAACGCTGAAGCTTTCTTT.

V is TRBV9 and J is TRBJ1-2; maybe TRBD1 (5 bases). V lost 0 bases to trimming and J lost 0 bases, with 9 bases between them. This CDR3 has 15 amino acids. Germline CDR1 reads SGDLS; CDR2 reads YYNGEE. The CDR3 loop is CASSVAGDANYGYTF. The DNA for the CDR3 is TGTGCCAGCAGCGTAGCGGGGGATGCTAACTATGGCTACACCTTC. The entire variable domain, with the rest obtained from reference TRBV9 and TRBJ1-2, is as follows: DSGVTQTPKHLITATGQRVTLRCSPRSGDLSVYWYQQSLDQGLQFLIQYYNGEERAKGNILERFSAQQFPDLHSELNLSSLELGDSALYFCASSVAGDANYGYTFGSGTRLTVV.

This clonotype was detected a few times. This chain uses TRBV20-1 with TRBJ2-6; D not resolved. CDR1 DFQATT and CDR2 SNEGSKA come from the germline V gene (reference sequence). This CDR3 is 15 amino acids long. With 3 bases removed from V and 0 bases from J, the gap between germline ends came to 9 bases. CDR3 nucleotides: TGCAGTGCTAGCAACGAGTACTCTGGGGCCAACGTCCTGACTTTC. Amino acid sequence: CSASNEYSGANVLTF.

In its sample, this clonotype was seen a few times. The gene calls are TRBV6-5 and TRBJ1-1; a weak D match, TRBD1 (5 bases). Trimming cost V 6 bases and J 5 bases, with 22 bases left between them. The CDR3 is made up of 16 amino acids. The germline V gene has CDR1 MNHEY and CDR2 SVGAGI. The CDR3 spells CASSKSPGQSGTEAFF. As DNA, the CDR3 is TGTGCCAGCAGCAAATCCCCCGGACAATCGGGAACTGAAGCTTTCTTT.

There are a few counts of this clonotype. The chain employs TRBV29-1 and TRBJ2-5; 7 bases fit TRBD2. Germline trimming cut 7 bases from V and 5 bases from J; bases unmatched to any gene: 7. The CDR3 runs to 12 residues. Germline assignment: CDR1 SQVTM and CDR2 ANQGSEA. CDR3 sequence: CSDGLGVETQYF. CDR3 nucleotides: TGCAGCGATGGACTAGGAGTGGAGACCCAGTACTTC.

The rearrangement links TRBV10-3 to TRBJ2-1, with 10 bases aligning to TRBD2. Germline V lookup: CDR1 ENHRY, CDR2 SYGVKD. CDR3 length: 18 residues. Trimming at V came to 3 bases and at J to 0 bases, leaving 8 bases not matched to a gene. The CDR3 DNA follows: TGTGCCATCAGTGACTCCTCACTAGCGGGGTTCTCCTACAATGAGCAGTTCTTC. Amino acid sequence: CAISDSSLAGFSYNEQFF.

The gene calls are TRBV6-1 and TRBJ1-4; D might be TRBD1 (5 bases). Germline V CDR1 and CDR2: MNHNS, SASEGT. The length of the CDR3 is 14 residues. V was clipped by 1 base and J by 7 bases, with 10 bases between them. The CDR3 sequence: CASSEVTAGEKLFF. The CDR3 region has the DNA TGTGCCAGCAGTGAAGTGACAGCGGGTGAAAAACTGTTTTTT.

For the CDR3, the DNA is TGTGCCAGCACCGCGTTCGGGGGGCGGGGCATTCAGTACTTC. Translated: CASTAFGGRGIQYF. The chain carries TRBV12-3 or TRBV12-4 and TRBJ2-4; maybe TRBD2 (7 bases). The V gene lost 7 bases and the J gene lost 9 bases, with 19 bases spanning the gap. The CDR3 totals 14 residues.

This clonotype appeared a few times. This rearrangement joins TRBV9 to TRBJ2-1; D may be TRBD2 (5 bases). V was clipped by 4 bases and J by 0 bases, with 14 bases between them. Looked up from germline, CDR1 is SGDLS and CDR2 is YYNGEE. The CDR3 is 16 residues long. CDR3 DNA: TGTGCCAGCAGCTCTCAGCGGCAGGTCTCCTACAATGAGCAGTTCTTC. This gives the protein CASSSQRQVSYNEQFF.

The CDR3 protein is CSASEGNEQYF. CDR3 coding DNA: TGCAGTGCTAGTGAGGGGAACGAGCAGTACTTC. The rearrangement joins TRBV20-1 to TRBJ2-7; D may correspond to TRBD1 or TRBD2 (5 bases each). The CDR3 is made up of 11 amino acids. Germline V gene data show CDR1 as DFQATT and CDR2 as SNEGSKA (reference sequence). V was shortened by 3 bases and J by 5 bases, with 8 bases between the two germline ends.

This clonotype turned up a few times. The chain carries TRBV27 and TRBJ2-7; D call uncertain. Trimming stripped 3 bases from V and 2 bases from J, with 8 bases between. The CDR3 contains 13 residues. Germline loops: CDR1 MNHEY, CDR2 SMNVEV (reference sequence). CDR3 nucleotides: TGTGCCAGCAGTTTTGGCAGAACCTACGAGCAGTACTTC. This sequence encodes CASSFGRTYEQYF.

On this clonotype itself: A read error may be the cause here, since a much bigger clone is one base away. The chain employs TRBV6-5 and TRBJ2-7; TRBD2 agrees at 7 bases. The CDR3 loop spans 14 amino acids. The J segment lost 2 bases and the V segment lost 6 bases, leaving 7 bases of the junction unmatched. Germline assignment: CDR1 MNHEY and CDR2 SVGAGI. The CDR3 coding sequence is TGTGCCAGCAGCCGGGGACGGGGGGCCTACGAGCAGTACTTC. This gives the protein CASSRGRGAYEQYF.

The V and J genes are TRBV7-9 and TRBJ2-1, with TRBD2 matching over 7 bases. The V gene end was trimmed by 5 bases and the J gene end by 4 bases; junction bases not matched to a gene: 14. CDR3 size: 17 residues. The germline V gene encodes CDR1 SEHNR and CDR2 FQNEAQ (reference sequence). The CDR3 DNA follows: TGTGCCAGCAGCCCACCAAAGGGGACTATACTATACAATGAGCAGTTCTTC. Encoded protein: CASSPPKGTILYNEQFF.

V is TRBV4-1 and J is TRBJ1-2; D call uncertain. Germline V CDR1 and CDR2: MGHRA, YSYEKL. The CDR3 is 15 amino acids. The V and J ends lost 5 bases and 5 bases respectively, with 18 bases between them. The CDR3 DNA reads TGCGCCAGCAGCGGCGGGATCCCGCGGCGGTATGGCTACACCTTC. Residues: CASSGGIPRRYGYTF.

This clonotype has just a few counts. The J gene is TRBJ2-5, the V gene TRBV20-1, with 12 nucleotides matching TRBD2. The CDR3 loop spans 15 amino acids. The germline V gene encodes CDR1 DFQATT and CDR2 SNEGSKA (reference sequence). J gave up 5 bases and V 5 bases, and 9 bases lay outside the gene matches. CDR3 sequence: CSAAAPLAGGETQYF. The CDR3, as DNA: TGCAGTGCTGCCGCCCCGCTAGCGGGGGGGGAGACCCAGTACTTC.

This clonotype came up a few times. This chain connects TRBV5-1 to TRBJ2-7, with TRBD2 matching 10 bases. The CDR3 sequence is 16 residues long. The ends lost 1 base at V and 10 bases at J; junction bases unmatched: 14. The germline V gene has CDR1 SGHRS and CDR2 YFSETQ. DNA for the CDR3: TGCGCCAGCAGCTTGAAAGCGGGGGGGAGGCAAGAGGCCCAGTACTTC. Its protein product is CASSLKAGGRQEAQYF.

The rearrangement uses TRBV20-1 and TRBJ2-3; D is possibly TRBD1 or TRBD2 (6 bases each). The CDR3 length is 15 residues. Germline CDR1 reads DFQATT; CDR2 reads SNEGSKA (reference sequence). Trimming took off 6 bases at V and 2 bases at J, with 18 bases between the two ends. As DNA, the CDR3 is TGCAGTGCCGGGGGAGAGGACAGCTTCACAGATACGCAGTATTTT. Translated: CSAGGEDSFTDTQYF.

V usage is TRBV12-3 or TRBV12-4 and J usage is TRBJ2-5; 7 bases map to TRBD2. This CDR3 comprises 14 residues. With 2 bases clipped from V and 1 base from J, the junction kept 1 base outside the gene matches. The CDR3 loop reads CASSLLAAQETQYF. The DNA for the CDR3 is TGTGCCAGCAGTTTACTAGCGGCCCAAGAGACCCAGTACTTC.

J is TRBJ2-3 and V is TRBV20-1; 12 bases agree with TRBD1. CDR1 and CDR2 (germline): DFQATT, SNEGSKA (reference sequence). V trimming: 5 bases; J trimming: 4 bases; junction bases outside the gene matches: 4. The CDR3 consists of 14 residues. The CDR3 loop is CSAGDRGRPDTQYF. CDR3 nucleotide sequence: TGCAGTGCTGGGGACAGGGGGCGGCCAGATACGCAGTATTTT.

CDR3 amino acids: CASSSPRGGDEKLFF. CDR3 bases: TGTGCCAGCAGCTCGCCTAGGGGAGGGGATGAAAAACTGTTTTTT. The J gene is TRBJ1-4, the V gene TRBV7-9; tentative D call: TRBD1 (5 bases). Germline CDR1 SEHNR, CDR2 FQNEAQ (reference sequence). The CDR3 consists of 15 residues. V was trimmed by 4 bases and J by 6 bases, leaving 15 bases between them.